These 21 T cell receptor beta chains were all obtained from the same sample, sequenced in a study of vaccination effects on CD4 cells after COVID-19. The method was immunoSEQ multiplex PCR; TCRdb's version includes in-frame clones alone and lacks a portion of them. The sample carries about 13,000 clones, around two thirds recorded once. Sequencing was preceded by expansion of antigen-specific CD4+ T cells with viral peptide pools in the ViraFEST assay. Culture lasted about 10 days before CD4+ T cell isolation. Their SARS-CoV-2 infection, verified by PCR, occurred between March and December 2020. Participants got two doses of BNT162b2 or mRNA-1273 vaccine. Antigens of these TCRs are unknown. The specimen comprised CD4+ T cells from PBMCs cultured with HCoV-NL63 spike peptides, sampled after COVID-19 vaccination. These receptors were collected from a human donor who had a prior SARS-CoV-2 infection.

The rearrangement joins TRBV5-4 to TRBJ1-1; no firm D call. This CDR3 has 14 residues. The V end lost 0 bases, the J end lost 1 base, and 7 bases lay between the germline ends. Germline V gene sequence: CDR1 SGHNT, CDR2 YYREEE (reference sequence). CDR3 bases: TGTGCCAGCAGCTTGGCCCCGGGGAACACTGAAGCTTTCTTT. Translation: CASSLAPGNTEAFF.

This clone is a singleton in its sample. The chain recombines TRBV18 with TRBJ2-1; possibly TRBD1 or TRBD2 for D (5 bases each). Germline-derived CDR1 and CDR2 are KGHSH and LQKENI. V lost 3 bases and J lost 5, with 11 bases in between. The CDR3 contains 14 residues. In nucleotides, the CDR3 is TGTGCCAGCTCACCGTACCGGGACGACAATGAGCAGTTCTTC. Protein: CASSPYRDDNEQFF.

Within the sample, this clone is large. The chain couples TRBV19 to TRBJ2-2; TRBD2 might be the D (6 bases). Germline CDR1 LNHDA, CDR2 SQIVND (reference sequence). The CDR3 has 16 amino acids. V lost 9 bases to trimming and J lost 2 bases, with 19 bases between them. DNA of the CDR3: TGTGCCAGCGCGCCACCCCCTAGCGTTAACACCGGGGAGCTGTTTTTT. This codes for CASAPPPSVNTGELFF.

This sequence joins TRBV24-1 and TRBJ2-1; tentatively, D is TRBD1 or TRBD2 (5 bases each). The CDR3 contains 16 residues. CDR1 and CDR2 from the germline V gene are KGHDR and SFDVKD. V lost 3 bases, J lost 7 bases, and 18 bases lay in between. The CDR3 region is CATSDPGRRTGNEQFF. In nucleotides, the CDR3 is TGTGCCACCAGTGATCCGGGGCGGAGGACTGGAAATGAGCAGTTCTTC.

The chain couples TRBV5-1 to TRBJ2-3; 8 positions match TRBD2. From germline, CDR1 is SGHRS and CDR2 YFSETQ. This CDR3 comprises 17 residues. After removal of 0 bases from V and 2 bases from J, the junction contained 8 bases not matched to a gene. CDR3 bases: TGCGCCAGCAGCTTGGGGTGGGTAGCGGGGCCCACAGATACGCAGTATTTT. Translated, it gives CASSLGWVAGPTDTQYF.

The chain is built from TRBV27 and TRBJ1-2, with TRBD1 matching over 7 bases. This CDR3 has 17 amino acids. Germline V gene lookup returns CDR1 MNHEY and CDR2 SMNVEV (reference sequence). J was trimmed by 0 bases and V by 5 bases; bases with no gene match: 12. CDR3 amino acids: CASSPDPTGRTNYGYTF. CDR3 DNA: TGTGCCAGCAGTCCCGACCCGACAGGGCGGACTAACTATGGCTACACCTTC.

The chain has TRBV29-1 and TRBJ2-3; 8 bases line up with TRBD1. Looked up from germline, CDR1 is SQVTM and CDR2 is ANQGSEA. The CDR3 consists of 15 residues. V shed 4 bases, J shed 1 base, and the junction held 7 bases outside the gene matches. The CDR3 here is CSVVPGTGGTDTQYF. In nucleotides, the CDR3 is TGCAGCGTTGTCCCAGGGACAGGTGGCACAGATACGCAGTATTTT.

The rearrangement links TRBV5-1 to TRBJ1-1, with D possibly being TRBD1 (6 bases). V lost 3 bases and J lost 0, with 12 bases in between. The V gene's germline CDR1 is SGHRS and CDR2 YFSETQ. CDR3 length equals 15 residues. In DNA, the CDR3 is TGCGCCAGCAGCTCGAACAGGGTCATGAACACTGAAGCTTTCTTT. This translates into CASSSNRVMNTEAFF.

The rearrangement uses TRBV5-1 and TRBJ2-1; no definite D call. The V gene lost 4 bases and the J gene lost 0 bases, with 11 bases spanning the gap. The CDR3 totals 15 residues. Germline values: CDR1 SGHRS, CDR2 YFSETQ. Here the CDR3 DNA reads TGCGCCAGCAGCCCCCGGACGAGCTCCTACAATGAGCAGTTCTTC. It yields the protein CASSPRTSSYNEQFF.

The chain combines TRBV18 with TRBJ2-7; no clear D gene. The germline gives CDR1 KGHSH, CDR2 LQKENI. The V gene lost 0 bases and the J gene lost 5 bases, with 11 bases spanning the gap. The CDR3 is 14 residues long. This CDR3 reads CASSPPAASDEQYF. In DNA form, the CDR3 reads TGTGCCAGCTCACCACCCGCCGCGTCTGACGAGCAGTACTTC.

This clone was counted a few times. The V and J genes are TRBV5-1 and TRBJ2-1, with 9 positions matching TRBD2. The V segment lost 8 bases and the J segment 4 bases; nucleotides outside the gene matches: 10. Germline V gene data show CDR1 as SGHRS and CDR2 as YFSETQ. The CDR3 runs 15 residues. CDR3 sequence reads: CASGREGQSYNEQFF. The CDR3 DNA reads as TGCGCCAGTGGGCGGGAGGGCCAGTCATACAATGAGCAGTTCTTC.

The chain is built from TRBV7-2 and TRBJ2-5; TRBD1 might be the D (5 bases). The CDR3 runs to 14 residues. Between the trimmed V and J ends, which lost 3 bases and 2 bases, there was a span of 10 bases. Germline V gene sequence: CDR1 SGHTA, CDR2 FQGNSA. As DNA, the CDR3 is TGTGCCAGCAGCTTGAGCAGGGCACAAGAGACCCAGTACTTC. This translates into CASSLSRAQETQYF.

The chain carries TRBV24-1 and TRBJ2-1; no clear D gene. CDR1 and CDR2 from the germline V gene are KGHDR and SFDVKD. The V gene lost 4 bases and the J gene lost 4 bases, with 10 bases spanning the gap. The CDR3 spans 14 residues. This chain's CDR3 is CATSEVGPYNEQFF. The CDR3 DNA sequence: TGTGCCACCAGTGAGGTAGGACCTTACAATGAGCAGTTCTTC.

In its sample, this clone was seen once. In DNA form, the CDR3 reads TGCGCCAGCAGCCCTGCCAGCGGGGGGGGCTTCTACAATGAGCAGTTCTTC. Translation: CASSPASGGGFYNEQFF. The rearrangement joins TRBV5-1 to TRBJ2-1, with TRBD2 matching over 10 bases. The CDR3 extends over 17 amino acids. V shed 4 bases and J 3 bases; nucleotides not matched to a gene: 10. Germline V gene sequence: CDR1 SGHRS, CDR2 YFSETQ.

The V call is TRBV9, the J call TRBJ1-1; D unclear. Germline V gene sequence: CDR1 SGDLS, CDR2 YYNGEE. The germline V and J ends were trimmed by 7 bases and 6 bases, with 16 bases remaining between them. The length of the CDR3 is 13 residues. The CDR3 is CASEPTLKAEAFF. Written as DNA, the CDR3 is TGTGCCAGCGAACCAACACTCAAGGCTGAAGCTTTCTTT. The variable domain in full, with the rest retrieved from reference TRBV9 and TRBJ1-1, is DSGVTQTPKHLITATGQRVTLRCSPRSGDLSVYWYQQSLDQGLQFLIQYYNGEERAKGNILERFSAQQFPDLHSELNLSSLELGDSALYFCASEPTLKAEAFFGQGTRLTVV.

The chain recombines TRBV7-2 with TRBJ2-2, with TRBD2 matching over 11 bases. Germline assignment: CDR1 SGHTA and CDR2 FQGNSA. V shed 2 bases, J shed 3 bases, and the junction held 5 bases outside the gene matches. The CDR3 totals 17 residues. DNA for the CDR3: TGTGCCAGCAGCTTATTCCTAGCGGGAGGACACACCGGGGAGCTGTTTTTT. Protein product: CASSLFLAGGHTGELFF. Based on the CDR3 plus reference TRBV7-2 and TRBJ2-2, the full variable domain is GAGVSQSPSNKVTEKGKDVELRCDPISGHTALYWYRQSLGQGLEFLIYFQGNSAPDKSGLPSDRFSAERTGGSVSTLTIQRTQQEDSAVYLCASSLFLAGGHTGELFFGEGSRLTVL.

V usage is TRBV10-3 and J usage is TRBJ2-7, with TRBD1 as a possible D gene (7 bases). The CDR3 has 17 amino acids. Trimming removed 0 bases at V and 7 bases at J, with 22 bases between. Per the germline V gene, CDR1 is ENHRY and CDR2 is SYGVKD. CDR3 protein: CAISESGRGQSLREQYF. In DNA form, the CDR3 reads TGTGCCATCAGTGAGTCTGGGCGGGGACAGTCTCTACGAGAGCAGTACTTC.

The CDR3 bases are TGTGCCAGCACCCCAGGGGGGGGAACCTACAATGAGCAGTTCTTC. The encoded protein is CASTPGGGTYNEQFF. The chain links TRBV9 to TRBJ2-1, with D perhaps being TRBD1 or TRBD2 (7 bases each). Germline V CDR1 and CDR2: SGDLS, YYNGEE. Trimming cost V 6 bases and J 2 bases, with 15 bases left between them. The CDR3 runs to 15 residues.

There are a few counts of this clone. The chain uses TRBV6-2 or TRBV6-3 and TRBJ2-3; D ambiguous. There are 13 residues in the CDR3. V was trimmed by 8 bases and J by 10 bases, leaving 19 bases between them. CDR1 and CDR2 (germline): MNHEY, SVGEGT. In DNA form, the CDR3 reads TGTGCCAGCGGCCCAACCCTCGCGTCACCGCAGTATTTT. It is translated as CASGPTLASPQYF.

The chain carries TRBV13 and TRBJ2-5; 8 nucleotides line up with TRBD2. CDR1 and CDR2 from the germline V gene are PRHDT and FYEKMQ (reference sequence). The J segment lost 3 bases and the V segment lost 1 base, leaving 10 bases of the junction unmatched. The CDR3 sequence is 17 residues long. DNA for the CDR3: TGTGCCAGCAGCTTAGATCCGGGAGGGATCGAGGAAGAGACCCAGTACTTC. It translates to CASSLDPGGIEEETQYF.

This rearrangement joins TRBV5-6 to TRBJ1-1; 8 bases align to TRBD1. The CDR3 has 14 amino acids. Germline V gene sequence: CDR1 SGHDT, CDR2 YYEEEE. Germline trimming cut 3 bases from V and 6 bases from J; bases unmatched to any gene: 7. CDR3 sequence: CASSSTGGIAEAFF. CDR3 sequence (DNA): TGTGCCAGCAGCTCTACAGGGGGTATCGCTGAAGCTTTCTTT. The full variable domain, in which reference TRBV5-6 and TRBJ1-1 provide the parts outside the CDR3, is DAGVTQSPTHLIKTRGQQVTLRCSPKSGHDTVSWYQQALGQGPQFIFQYYEEEERQRGNFPDRFSGHQFPNYSSELNVNALLLGDSALYLCASSSTGGIAEAFFGQGTRLTVV.